This entry concerns a single T cell receptor beta chain. Antigen: not known. The junction differs from germline at one of its ends, possibly a read error. This sample is drawn from a study of OX40 agonist ivuxolimab in advanced cancers. At the level of the study: An agonistic anti-OX40 (CD134) antibody, ivuxolimab, was used to treat the patients.

Libraries were prepared by immunoSEQ multiplex PCR; TCRdb keeps only in-frame clonotypes and omits some of them. The top ten clones hold 2.5% to 3% of a sample with about 69,000 clones, about nine tenths of them seen once. Germline V lookup: CDR1 MNHNS, CDR2 SASEGT. There are 15 residues in the CDR3. Cycle 7 day 1, cycle 4 day 1, and baseline were the timepoints at which blood was sampled. The study's findings and limits: Low normalized T-cell clonal expansion also characterized some of the nonresponders.

The clonotype comes from an adult with an advanced solid tumor such as melanoma, head and neck, liver or kidney cancer. The chain links TRBV6-1 to TRBJ1-5, with D uncertain. The sequenced sample was CD4+ or CD8+ T cells sorted from blood, obtained in a trial of the OX40 agonist ivuxolimab. CDR3 coding DNA: TGTGCCAGCAGTGAAACTCTCAGCTTACCCCAGCCCCGGCATTTT. Residues: CASSETLSLPQPRHF.